This T cell receptor (beta chain) was sequenced for a study of blood T cell repertoires in COVID-19. Recruited during active infection, patients (from Seattle) were subsequently followed longitudinally. Measured with immunoSEQ multiplex PCR; TCRdb has only the in-frame clones, and not every one. The table includes 150,000 or so clones, over 75% detected once. What was sequenced was peripheral blood. This TCR came from a man aged 18 to 35 with COVID-19, enrolled during active disease.

Here the CDR3 DNA reads TGTGCCAGCAGCTTAGGGCTGGAGCAGTTCTTC. Translation: CASSLGLEQFF. This sequence joins TRBV11-2 and TRBJ2-1; D unclear. CDR1 SGHAT and CDR2 FQNNGV come from the germline V gene. CDR3 length: 11 residues. V was trimmed by 1 base and J by 10 bases, leaving 5 bases between them.